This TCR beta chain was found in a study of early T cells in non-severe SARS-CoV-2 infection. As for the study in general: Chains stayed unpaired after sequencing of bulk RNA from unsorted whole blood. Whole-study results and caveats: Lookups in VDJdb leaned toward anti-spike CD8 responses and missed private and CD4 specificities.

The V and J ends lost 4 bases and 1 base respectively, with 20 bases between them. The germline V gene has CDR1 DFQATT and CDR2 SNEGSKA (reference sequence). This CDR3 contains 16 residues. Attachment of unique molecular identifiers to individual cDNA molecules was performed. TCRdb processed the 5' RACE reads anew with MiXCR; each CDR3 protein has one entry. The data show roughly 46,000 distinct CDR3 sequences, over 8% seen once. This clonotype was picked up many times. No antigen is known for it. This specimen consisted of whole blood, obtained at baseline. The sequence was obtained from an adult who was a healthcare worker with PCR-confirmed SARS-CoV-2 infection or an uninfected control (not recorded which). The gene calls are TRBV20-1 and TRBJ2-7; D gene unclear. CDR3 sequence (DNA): TGCAGTGCTAATCGAAAGGGCAGGATGCCTTCCTACGAGCAGTACTTC. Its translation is CSANRKGRMPSYEQYF.